This T cell receptor beta chain originates from a study of T-cell memory formation after mild COVID-19. Study-wide background: The two donors had largely donor-specific TCR clusters.

There are 14 residues in the CDR3. Germline CDR1 and CDR2: SGHAT and FQNNGV. Trimming pared 5 bases from V and 6 bases from J, leaving 15 bases between. Study-wide results and limits: Clones that contracted clustered mainly in CM and EM if CD4+ and in EMRA if CD8+. CD4+ bias marked clones expanding day 15 to 37, unlike balanced contracting clones.

This clonotype was seen just once. The antigen remains unidentified. UMIs and sample barcodes were carried by the TCR alpha and TCR beta cDNA libraries that 5'RACE produced using constant-segment primers. TCRdb analysed the 5' RACE reads with MiXCR anew, one entry per CDR3 protein. The table includes under 650,000 distinct CDR3 sequences, more than 15% detected once. Sequenced: PBMCs or a T cell subset sorted from them (not recorded which). The sequence derives from an adult woman who had mild COVID-19 (a few samples of this study predate the infection). Cell type and time point are not known. This chain connects TRBV11-2 to TRBJ2-3, with D hard to call. CDR3 sequence reads: CASSLRLTTDTQYF. In DNA, the CDR3 is TGTGCCAGCAGCCTCAGACTCACAACGGATACGCAGTATTTT. Full variable domain (missing parts from reference TRBV11-2 and TRBJ2-3): EAGVAQSPRYKIIEKRQSVAFWCNPISGHATLYWYQQILGQGPKLLIQFQNNGVVDDSQLPKDRFSAERLKGVDSTLKIQPAKLEDSAVYLCASSLRLTTDTQYFGPGTRLTVL.